The rows below give T cell receptor beta chains drawn from one sample of a study of HIV-infected patients and healthy controls. Using its own MiXCR run on the 5' RACE reads, TCRdb lists one record per CDR3 protein. The data contain about 15,000 distinct CDR3 sequences, about 5% of them singletons. The source material was blood. The receptors stem from an adult in good health. The CDR3 runs from the conserved cysteine through the conserved F or W. A D gene is named only where the DNA matches it firmly. Clone size is stated in some rows and not others, as once, few, many or a class when expanded.

d_gene	v_gene	j_gene	abundance	CDR3nt	CDR3aa
.	TRBV9	TRBJ1-5	medium-sized	TGTGCCAGCAGCGTAGGGGTAGGGCCGCATAGCAATCAGCCCCAGCATTTT	CASSVGVGPHSNQPQHF
.	TRBV29-1	TRBJ1-5	.	TGCAGCGCCCTGGAGGGAAATAGCAATCAGCCCCAGCATTTT	CSALEGNSNQPQHF
.	TRBV7-7	TRBJ2-5	few	TGTGCCAGCAGCCACGGACGGGGGACAGAGACCCAGTACTTC	CASSHGRGTETQYF
.	TRBV19	TRBJ2-7	few	TGTGCCAGTAGATCCCAGGGATCCTACGAGCAGTACTTC	CASRSQGSYEQYF
.	TRBV4-1	TRBJ1-1	many	TGCGCCAGCAGCCAGGCTCTCGTGTTGAACACTGAAGCTTTCTTT	CASSQALVLNTEAFF
TRBD1	TRBV7-9	TRBJ2-3	.	TGTGCCAGCAGCCATGGGACAGGGACAGATACGCAGTATTTT	CASSHGTGTDTQYF
.	TRBV7-2	TRBJ1-4	many	TGTGCCAGCAGCGTCCCCAGGGGATCTAATGAAAAACTGTTTTTT	CASSVPRGSNEKLFF
.	TRBV7-3	TRBJ2-7	many	TGTGCCAGCAGCCCCAACGGGCATCCTGCCTACGAGCAGTACTTC	CASSPNGHPAYEQYF
TRBD1	TRBV13	TRBJ2-5	many	TGTGCCAGCAGCCCCAGACAGGGGATCCTCCCGGAGACCCAGTACTTC	CASSPRQGILPETQYF
TRBD1	TRBV10-3	TRBJ2-7	few	TGTGCCACCGGTACAGGGGGCTCCGAGCAGTACTTC	CATGTGGSEQYF
TRBD2	TRBV20-1	TRBJ2-7	many	TGCAGTGCGCCGGGACTAGCGGGGGCCGAGCAGTACTTC	CSAPGLAGAEQYF
.	TRBV6-2/TRBV6-3	TRBJ2-1	many	TGTGCCAGCAGTTGGGGCACCAGCTCCTACAATGAGCAGTTCTTC	CASSWGTSSYNEQFF
.	TRBV5-1	TRBJ1-1	medium-sized	TGCGCCAGCAGCCCGGTGAATTGGGGAACGAACACTGAAGCTTTCTTT	CASSPVNWGTNTEAFF
TRBD1	TRBV12-3/TRBV12-4	TRBJ2-1	many	TGTGCCAGCACCCCCCGTTTGGGACAGGGGGACAATGAGCAGTTCTTC	CASTPRLGQGDNEQFF
.	TRBV6-1	TRBJ2-7	many	TGTGCCAGCAGCCTTACTAAATGGGGGTCCCGGTACGAGCAGTACTTC	CASSLTKWGSRYEQYF
.	TRBV7-2	TRBJ1-5	.	TGTGCCAGCAGCCCCAACGGCAATCAGCCCCAGCATTTT	CASSPNGNQPQHF
.	TRBV5-6	TRBJ1-1	many	TGTGCCAGCAGCTTGGGCAGAAACACTGAAGCTTTCTTT	CASSLGRNTEAFF
.	TRBV12-3/TRBV12-4	TRBJ2-7	many	TGTGCCAGCAGTTTAGCGGAAGACACCGTCTCCTACGAGCAGTACTTC	CASSLAEDTVSYEQYF
.	TRBV7-9	TRBJ2-2	.	TGTGCCAGCAGCCCCGTATCCGGGGAGCTGTTTTTT	CASSPVSGELFF
.	TRBV1	TRBJ2-3	few	TGCACCAGCAGCCAACGGATGTGTGATACGCAGTATTTT	CTSSQRMCDTQYF
.	TRBV3-1	TRBJ1-5	medium-sized	TGTGCCAGCAGCCATGGACAGCCCAATCAGCCCCAGCATTTT	CASSHGQPNQPQHF
.	TRBV19	TRBJ1-1	many	TGTGCCAGTAGTATTAGCCACCCGAAAGGGGCACATGTTAGGAATACTGAAGCTTTCTTT	CASSISHPKGAHVRNTEAFF